This TCR beta chain was identified during a study of vaccination and CD4 T cells after COVID-19. Study conclusions and caveats: Although the median of SARS-CoV-2-reactive clonotypes rose from roughly 21 to 40, the change was not significant.

Researchers used the Oncomine TCR Beta short-read assay to sequence DNA from cultured CD4+ T cells. The source of extracted genomic DNA was cultured CD4+ T cells. Via MiXCR, TCRdb re-called the PCR reads, giving one row per CDR3 protein. The sample lists around 10,000 distinct CDR3 sequences; roughly two fifths were seen once. The germline V gene encodes CDR1 SGDLS and CDR2 YYNGEE. V lost 5 bases, J lost 3 bases, and 18 bases lay in between. CDR3 length equals 17 residues. Treatment here: 10-day PBMC culture with coronavirus spike peptide pools or control peptides (ViraFEST assay). PBMCs were cultured at two million per well with 9.5 to 10 IU/ml IL-2 and 9 to 10 ug/ml peptide pools. Regarding this clonotype: No antigen is known for it.

This TCR was sampled from a human donor who had recovered from COVID-19. The rearrangement uses TRBV9 and TRBJ1-6, with D uncertain. The sequenced sample consisted of CD4+ T cells from blood, cultured in vitro. The CDR3 reads CASSEGGQPGYNSPLHF. In DNA form, the CDR3 reads TGTGCCAGCAGTGAGGGCGGCCAGCCAGGCTATAATTCACCCCTCCACTTT.